These 31 T cell receptor beta chains were all obtained from the same sample, sequenced in a study of blood T cell repertoires in COVID-19. Method: immunoSEQ multiplex PCR; TCRdb's copy keeps in-frame clones and lacks some. The sample has some 150,000 clones; 87% are singletons. The sample consisted of peripheral blood. Receptors were obtained from a woman aged 50 to 60 with acute or convalescent COVID-19.

This clone showed up just a few times. The rearrangement uses TRBV5-4 and TRBJ1-4; weak D call: TRBD1 (6 bases). The CDR3 is 14 amino acids. V lost 4 bases and J lost 5, with 12 bases in between. CDR1 is SGHNT and CDR2 is YYREEE in the germline V gene (reference sequence). The chain's CDR3 is CASSQTGSNEKLFF. In nucleotides, the CDR3 is TGTGCCAGCAGCCAAACAGGGTCCAATGAAAAACTGTTTTTT.

This CDR3 is CASSPPGQGDTGELFF. In nucleotides, the CDR3 is TGTGCCAGCAGCCCACCGGGACAGGGGGACACCGGGGAGCTGTTTTTT. The gene calls are TRBV11-2 and TRBJ2-2; the match to TRBD1 covers 11 bases. CDR1 and CDR2 from the germline V gene are SGHAT and FQNNGV. The junction had 5 bases not matched to a gene; V was cut back by 5 bases and J by 3 bases. There are 16 residues in the CDR3.

The chain carries TRBV29-1 and TRBJ1-3; TRBD1 agrees at 10 bases. V lost 6 bases and J lost 2; bases outside the gene matches: 4. The CDR3 length is 14 residues. The V gene's germline CDR1 is SQVTM and CDR2 ANQGSEA. CDR3 residues: CSVLGQGTGNTIYF. For the CDR3, the DNA is TGCAGCGTCCTGGGACAGGGGACTGGAAACACCATATATTTT.

This rearrangement joins TRBV7-9 to TRBJ1-2; perhaps TRBD1 as D (6 bases). CDR1 and CDR2 from the germline V gene are SEHNR and FQNEAQ (reference sequence). Trimming stripped 1 base from V and 3 bases from J, with 6 bases between. The CDR3 totals 13 residues. CDR3 protein: CASSLDRDYGYTF. The CDR3 DNA reads as TGTGCCAGCAGCTTAGACAGGGACTATGGCTACACCTTC.

The V gene is TRBV12-3 or TRBV12-4, the J gene TRBJ2-7; TRBD2 might be the D (5 bases). The CDR3 loop spans 10 amino acids. V was trimmed by 6 bases and J by 7 bases, leaving 7 bases between them. CDR3 loop: CASSRGEQYF. As DNA, the CDR3 is TGTGCCAGCAGCCGAGGGGAGCAGTACTTC.

This clone was detected many times. This chain joins TRBV3-1 (or the pseudogene TRBV3-2) and TRBJ1-6; 7 bases are shared with TRBD1. CDR3 length equals 14 residues. V shed 4 bases and J 6 bases; nucleotides not matched to a gene: 3. Germline V gene data show CDR1 as LGHDT and CDR2 as YNNKEL (reference sequence). CDR3 residues: CASSLGTANSPLHF. The CDR3 region has the DNA TGTGCCAGCAGCCTCGGGACAGCTAATTCACCCCTCCACTTT.

The rearrangement links TRBV5-6 to TRBJ2-2; 12 bases agree with TRBD2. Germline values: CDR1 SGHDT, CDR2 YYEEEE. The CDR3 has 17 residues. V gave up 1 base and J gave up 6 bases; unmatched junction bases: 7. CDR3 in amino acids: CASSLLLAGGLAGELFF. Here the CDR3 DNA reads TGTGCCAGCAGCTTGTTGCTAGCGGGAGGGCTCGCCGGGGAGCTGTTTTTT.

The CDR3 here is CAWGQASNQPQHF. The CDR3 coding sequence is TGTGCCTGGGGACAGGCCTCCAATCAGCCCCAGCATTTT. V usage is TRBV30 and J usage is TRBJ1-5; 7 bases are a match to TRBD1. The V segment lost 5 bases and the J segment 3 bases; nucleotides outside the gene matches: 4. The CDR3 totals 13 residues. Germline lookup yields CDR1 GTSNPN and CDR2 SVGIG (reference sequence).

This clone showed up just once. The chain is built from TRBV27 and TRBJ1-1, with 7 positions matching TRBD1. CDR1 and CDR2 (germline): MNHEY, SMNVEV (reference sequence). V shed 6 bases, J shed 5 bases, and the junction held 6 bases outside the gene matches. CDR3 length: 13 residues. CDR3 sequence: CASRPGGGTEAFF. In nucleotides, the CDR3 is TGTGCCAGCAGGCCAGGGGGAGGAACTGAAGCTTTCTTT.

The chain carries TRBV20-1 and TRBJ2-5; D possibly corresponds to TRBD1 (6 bases). Trimming stripped 2 bases from V and 7 bases from J, with 8 bases between. Germline lookup yields CDR1 DFQATT and CDR2 SNEGSKA (reference sequence). This CDR3 is built from 11 residues. In nucleotides, the CDR3 is TGCAGTGCTAGATGGGGGCGGACCCAGTACTTC. It is translated as CSARWGRTQYF.

This clone was seen a handful of times. This chain joins TRBV6-5 and TRBJ1-5; D unresolved. CDR1 is MNHEY, CDR2 SVGAGI, per germline. Trimming pared 4 bases from V and 10 bases from J, leaving 17 bases between. This CDR3 contains 14 residues. CDR3 loop: CASSFRRGQNPQHF. In nucleotides, the CDR3 is TGTGCCAGCAGTTTCCGACGGGGTCAAAATCCCCAGCATTTT.

CDR3 in DNA: TGTGCCACTAGGACAGGGGGTAATGAAAAACTGTTTTTT. This gives the protein CATRTGGNEKLFF. The V and J genes are TRBV19 and TRBJ1-4; 10 bases line up with TRBD1. The CDR3 spans 13 residues. Looked up from germline, CDR1 is LNHDA and CDR2 is SQIVND (reference sequence). Trimming removed 10 bases from V and 4 bases from J; junction bases left unmatched: 3.

The chain links TRBV25-1 to TRBJ1-1; 8 bases agree with TRBD1. J gave up 0 bases and V 0 bases, and 6 bases lay outside the gene matches. CDR1 is MGHDK and CDR2 is SYGVNS in the germline V gene. The CDR3 spans 17 residues. The DNA of the CDR3 is TGTGCCAGCAGTGAATATGCCAGGGGGCAAATGAACACTGAAGCTTTCTTT. It specifies CASSEYARGQMNTEAFF.

This chain connects TRBV3-1 (or the pseudogene TRBV3-2) to TRBJ2-7, with D possibly matching TRBD2 (6 bases). V was cut by 0 bases and J by 6 bases, with 21 bases left in between. The CDR3 spans 17 residues. The germline CDR1 and CDR2 sequences are LGHDT and YNNKEL (reference sequence). The CDR3 nucleotides are TGTGCCAGCAGCCAAGATCTGGGGGGAGGAGGGGTAGGCGAGCAGTACTTC. Its protein product is CASSQDLGGGGVGEQYF.

This chain uses TRBV6-5 with TRBJ2-7, with D maybe TRBD1 (5 bases). V dropped 5 bases and J dropped 0 bases, with 14 bases sitting between them. Germline lookup yields CDR1 MNHEY and CDR2 SVGAGI. The CDR3 sequence is 15 residues long. DNA for the CDR3: TGTGCCAGCAGTCGACCGGCAGGGTCCTCCTACGAGCAGTACTTC. Translating it yields CASSRPAGSSYEQYF.

As regards this clone: The identical CDR3 is also encoded by other nucleotide sequences in the sample. The V and J genes are TRBV7-3 and TRBJ2-1; TRBD2 aligns across 11 bases. V lost 5 bases to trimming and J lost 2 bases; unmatched junction nucleotides: 2. The CDR3 is 15 amino acids. CDR1 SGHTA and CDR2 FQGTGA come from the germline V gene. The CDR3 is CASSLAGGTYNEQFF. As DNA, the CDR3 is TGTGCCAGCAGCCTAGCGGGAGGCACCTACAATGAGCAGTTCTTC.

This chain connects TRBV6-5 to TRBJ2-1; possible D gene TRBD2, 6 bases. Trimming shortened V by 5 bases and J by 3 bases, and 14 bases separated the two germline ends. The CDR3 is 15 residues long. The V gene's germline CDR1 is MNHEY and CDR2 SVGAGI. CDR3 nucleotides: TGTGCCAGCAGTCCGGACGCCGGGGGCTACAATGAGCAGTTCTTC. It specifies CASSPDAGGYNEQFF.

The genes are TRBV27 and TRBJ2-3; tentatively, D is TRBD2 (5 bases). Germline values: CDR1 MNHEY, CDR2 SMNVEV (reference sequence). V was cut by 2 bases and J by 4 bases, with 16 bases left in between. The CDR3 consists of 16 residues. CDR3 bases: TGTGCCAGCAGTTTAGACTACTCTAGGGCCGCAGATACGCAGTATTTT. Its translation is CASSLDYSRAADTQYF.

The chain links TRBV5-5 to TRBJ2-1, with a possible D match to TRBD2 (6 bases). The V end was cut by 4 bases, the J end by 14 bases, with 13 bases between. The germline CDR1 and CDR2 sequences are SGHKS and YYEKEE (reference sequence). CDR3 size: 11 residues. CDR3 amino acids: CASSLSRGEFF. For the CDR3, the DNA is TGTGCCAGCAGCCTTAGTCGCGGGGAGTTCTTC.

This clone came up many times. The V call is TRBV20-1, the J call TRBJ2-5; 7 nucleotides agree with TRBD2. Germline V gene data show CDR1 as DFQATT and CDR2 as SNEGSKA (reference sequence). The CDR3 runs 14 residues. V dropped 3 bases and J dropped 1; count of bases not matched to a gene: 5. The CDR3 DNA is TGCAGTGCTAGTCGGATAGCGGGCCAAGAGACCCAGTACTTC. Protein sequence: CSASRIAGQETQYF.

CDR3 protein: CASSEGQRGNTIYF. The CDR3 region has the DNA TGTGCCAGCAGTGAGGGACAAAGAGGAAACACCATATATTTT. The rearrangement uses TRBV6-1 and TRBJ1-3, with D maybe TRBD1 (6 bases). This CDR3 region has 14 residues. Trimming cost V 3 bases and J 4 bases, with 10 bases left between them. Germline V gene data show CDR1 as MNHNS and CDR2 as SASEGT.

The V gene is TRBV7-3, the J gene TRBJ1-5; D is unclear. Germline CDR1 is SGHTA and CDR2 is FQGTGA. The CDR3 spans 15 residues. Trimming removed 1 base at V and 2 bases at J, with 9 bases between. CDR3: CASSLIREGNQPQHF. As DNA, the CDR3 is TGTGCCAGCAGCTTAATCCGGGAGGGCAATCAGCCCCAGCATTTT. The variable domain in full, completed from reference TRBV7-3 and TRBJ1-5, reads GAGVSQTPSNKVTEKGKYVELRCDPISGHTALYWYRQSLGQGPEFLIYFQGTGAADDSGLPNDRFFAVRPEGSVSTLKIQRTERGDSAVYLCASSLIREGNQPQHFGDGTRLSIL.

The genes are TRBV7-6 and TRBJ2-7; weak D call: TRBD2 (6 bases). V lost 5 bases and J lost 3, with 17 bases in between. Germline V CDR1 and CDR2: SGHVS, FNYEAQ. The CDR3 extends over 15 amino acids. In DNA, the CDR3 is TGTGCCAGCAGCCTAGGTTTGGAGGGGTTCTACGAGCAGTACTTC. Its translation is CASSLGLEGFYEQYF.

This chain uses TRBV4-1 with TRBJ2-7; 9 positions agree with TRBD1. CDR3 length equals 17 residues. Losses at the gene ends were 2 bases for V and 2 bases for J; bases not matched to a gene: 10. CDR1 MGHRA and CDR2 YSYEKL come from the germline V gene. The CDR3 bases are TGCGCCAGCAGCCAATTACCGGGACAGGGCTTACCCTACGAGCAGTACTTC. Translating it yields CASSQLPGQGLPYEQYF.

The rearrangement joins TRBV5-1 to TRBJ2-3; D not resolved. V lost 2 bases, J lost 4 bases, and 5 bases lay in between. The CDR3 loop spans 12 amino acids. Germline lookup yields CDR1 SGHRS and CDR2 YFSETQ. The CDR3 coding sequence is TGCGCCAGCAGCTTTCTATCAGATACGCAGTATTTT. The encoded protein is CASSFLSDTQYF.

The CDR3 loop reads CASSPSHRGHNEKLFF. The DNA for the CDR3 is TGTGCCAGCAGTCCCTCCCACAGGGGCCATAATGAAAAACTGTTTTTT. The chain employs TRBV27 and TRBJ1-4; 7 nucleotides align to TRBD1. In germline, CDR1 is MNHEY, CDR2 SMNVEV (reference sequence). The CDR3 has 16 residues. The V segment lost 5 bases and the J segment 4 bases; nucleotides outside the gene matches: 10.

This chain links TRBV7-9 with TRBJ1-6, with D possibly matching TRBD1 (6 bases). The CDR3 consists of 15 residues. V was pared by 5 bases and J by 0 bases, with 8 bases between. Germline assignment: CDR1 SEHNR and CDR2 FQNEAQ (reference sequence). The CDR3 sequence is CASSRQASYNSPLHF. CDR3 nucleotide sequence: TGTGCCAGCAGCAGACAGGCCTCCTATAATTCACCCCTCCACTTT.

The genes are TRBV5-1 and TRBJ1-4, with D perhaps matching TRBD1 (5 bases). The V end was cut by 2 bases, the J end by 7 bases, with 12 bases between. This CDR3 has 14 amino acids. CDR1 and CDR2 (germline): SGHRS, YFSETQ. The CDR3 coding sequence is TGCGCCAGCAGCTTCGGGGGGACCGGTGAAAAACTGTTTTTT. Translating it yields CASSFGGTGEKLFF.

The chain employs TRBV15 and TRBJ2-3; TRBD2 matches 8 bases. Germline CDR1 and CDR2: LNHNV and YYDKDF (reference sequence). There are 17 residues in the CDR3. The J segment lost 4 bases and the V segment lost 0 bases, leaving 9 bases of the junction unmatched. CDR3 protein: CATSRDTSGSVADTQYF. The CDR3 DNA follows: TGTGCCACCAGCAGAGATACAAGCGGGAGTGTTGCAGATACGCAGTATTTT.

A few counts support this clone. The genes are TRBV28 and TRBJ2-1; 12 positions match TRBD2. This CDR3 has 15 residues. V lost 6 bases and J lost 6; bases outside the gene matches: 6. Germline V lookup: CDR1 MDHEN, CDR2 SYDVKM. The CDR3 here is CASSNLAGGFNEQFF. Written as DNA, the CDR3 is TGTGCCAGCAGCAATCTAGCGGGGGGGTTCAATGAGCAGTTCTTC.

V usage is TRBV20-1 and J usage is TRBJ2-7; 12 bases fit TRBD2. CDR1 and CDR2 from the germline V gene are DFQATT and SNEGSKA (reference sequence). The CDR3 extends over 16 amino acids. Trimming took 3 bases from V and 2 from J; bases not matched to a gene: 8. DNA for the CDR3: TGCAGTGCTAGTGGCCCCACTAGCGGGGGGACCTACGAGCAGTACTTC. This codes for CSASGPTSGGTYEQYF.